Reported below is one T cell receptor beta chain. Its matching antigen is unknown. The data derive from a study of CD8 T cells in ankylosing spondylitis. Overall study results and limits: Clones that were linked to disease were CD8+ and were relatively rare in peripheral blood.

The germline V gene has CDR1 SEHNR and CDR2 FQNEAQ (reference sequence). This CDR3 region has 15 residues. The ends were cut back, 5 bases at V and 7 bases at J, with 18 bases in the middle. TCRdb reanalysed the 5' RACE reads using MiXCR and keeps one entry per CDR3 protein. The profile shows some 150,000 distinct CDR3 sequences, under 45% of them singletons. The rearrangement joins TRBV7-9 to TRBJ1-5; D gene unclear. The receptor comes from a male donor with ankylosing spondylitis. Material for sequencing was synovial fluid, either unsorted or a sorted T cell fraction (not recorded which). The CDR3: CASSPEPRPRQPQHF. The DNA for the CDR3 is TGTGCCAGCAGCCCCGAGCCACGGCCCCGGCAGCCCCAGCATTTT.